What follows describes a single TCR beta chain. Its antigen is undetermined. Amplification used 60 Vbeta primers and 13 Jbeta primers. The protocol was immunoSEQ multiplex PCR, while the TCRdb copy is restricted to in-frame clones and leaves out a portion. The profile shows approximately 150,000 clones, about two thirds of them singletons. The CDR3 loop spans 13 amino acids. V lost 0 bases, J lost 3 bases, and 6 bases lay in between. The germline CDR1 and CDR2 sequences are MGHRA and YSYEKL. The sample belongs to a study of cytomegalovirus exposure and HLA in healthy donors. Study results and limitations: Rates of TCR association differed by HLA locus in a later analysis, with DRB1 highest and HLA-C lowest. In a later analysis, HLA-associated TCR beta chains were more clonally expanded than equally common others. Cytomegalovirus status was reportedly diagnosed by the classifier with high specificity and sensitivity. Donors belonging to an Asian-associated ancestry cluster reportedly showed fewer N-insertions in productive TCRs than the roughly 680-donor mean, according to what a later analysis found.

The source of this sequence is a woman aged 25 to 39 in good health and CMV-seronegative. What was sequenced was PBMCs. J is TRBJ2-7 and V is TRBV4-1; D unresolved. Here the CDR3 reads CASSQEDFYEQYF. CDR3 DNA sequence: TGCGCCAGCAGCCAAGAAGACTTCTACGAGCAGTACTTC.